This TCR beta chain was found in a study of sequential checkpoint blockade in melanoma. Study context: Both treatment sequences were followed by maintenance nivolumab. After nivolumab or ipilimumab alone, about two dozen patients had week-13 rebiopsies. Study-level results: Patients with week-13 increases in T-cell fraction and clonality benefited about 30 times more often.

Documented treatment: randomized to nivolumab then ipilimumab (arm A) or the reverse (arm B). The repertoire was sequenced with immunoSEQ multiplex PCR; TCRdb's copy has only in-frame clones and lacks some. The sample has about 5,100 clones, about 25% seen once. Concerning this clone: Its specificity is not known.

With 0 bases removed from V and 6 bases from J, the gap between germline ends came to 20 bases. Germline values: CDR1 MGHRA, CDR2 YSYEKL. The CDR3 contains 17 residues. This rearrangement joins TRBV4-1 to TRBJ1-2; D is possibly TRBD1 (6 bases). Specimen: tumor tissue (inferred from file names), collected from a patient given nivolumab and ipilimumab in sequence. The receptor comes from a human donor with melanoma. The DNA for the CDR3 is TGCGCCAGCAGCCAAGAGTGGCCAGGGGTTCTTTATAATGGCTACACCTTC. Residues: CASSQEWPGVLYNGYTF.